These 8 T cell receptor beta chains were sequenced from one sample in a study of cytomegalovirus exposure and HLA in healthy donors (dated by TCRdb to 2016 to 2017). To prepare the library, the immunoSEQ multiplex PCR assay was applied. Drawn from immuneACCESS, this table holds only the in-frame rearrangements with V and J called that TCRdb kept. Clones are partly lost; checked studies trace under half to an unresolved V gene and leave the rest unexplained. For this sample there are fewer than 200,000 clones; around 85% appear just once. The top ten hold about 17% of the sample. Sequences were obtained from PBMCs. Receptor source: a man younger than 35 in good health and CMV-seropositive.

J is TRBJ1-5 and V is TRBV6-6; tentative D call: TRBD1 (5 bases). Germline CDR1 reads MNHNY; CDR2 reads SVGAGI (reference sequence). CDR3 length: 14 amino acids. V gave up 2 bases and J gave up 6 bases, with 11 bases separating them. The CDR3 coding sequence is TGTGCCAGCAGTTACGTACAGGAGACTCAGCCCCAGCATTTT. It encodes CASSYVQETQPQHF.

The rearrangement links TRBV4-1 to TRBJ2-7, with D possibly TRBD2 on 5 matching bases. The CDR3 length is 15 residues. Germline V gene lookup returns CDR1 MGHRA and CDR2 YSYEKL. Between the trimmed V and J ends, which lost 0 bases and 2 bases, there was a span of 11 bases. CDR3 bases: TGCGCCAGCAGCCAAGAATGGACTCCTACCTACGAGCAGTACTTC. It encodes CASSQEWTPTYEQYF.

The chain carries TRBV5-1 and TRBJ1-2; possibly TRBD1 for D (5 bases). Germline lookup yields CDR1 SGHRS and CDR2 YFSETQ. The CDR3 is 13 amino acids. V lost 2 bases to trimming and J lost 4 bases, with 9 bases between them. The CDR3 coding sequence is TGCGCCAGCAGCTTAAGGGGCCTCTATGGCTACACCTTC. Encoded protein: CASSLRGLYGYTF. Together with reference TRBV5-1 and TRBJ1-2, the CDR3 gives the full variable domain: KAGVTQTPRYLIKTRGQQVTLSCSPISGHRSVSWYQQTPGQGLQFLFEYFSETQRNKGNFPGRFSGRQFSNSRSEMNVSTLELGDSALYLCASSLRGLYGYTFGSGTRLTVV.

The genes are TRBV30 and TRBJ1-1; D not resolved. Germline lookup yields CDR1 GTSNPN and CDR2 SVGIG (reference sequence). There are 13 residues in the CDR3. V gave up 2 bases and J gave up 5 bases, with 12 bases separating them. The CDR3 sequence: CAWSSGRGTEAFF. In DNA form, the CDR3 reads TGTGCCTGGAGTTCGGGTCGAGGGACTGAAGCTTTCTTT. The variable domain in full, with the rest retrieved from reference TRBV30 and TRBJ1-1, is SQTIHQWPATLVQPVGSPLSLECTVEGTSNPNLYWYRQAAGRGLQLLFYSVGIGQISSEVPQNLSASRPQDRQFILSSKKLLLSDSGFYLCAWSSGRGTEAFFGQGTRLTVV.

V gene TRBV27 combines with J gene TRBJ1-2; TRBD1 matches 7 bases. The germline CDR1 and CDR2 sequences are MNHEY and SMNVEV (reference sequence). The CDR3 covers 13 residues. The J segment lost 8 bases and the V segment lost 5 bases, leaving 8 bases of the junction unmatched. The CDR3 region has the DNA TGTGCCAGCAGTCTAACAGGGGTAGAGGGCTACACCTTC. It is translated as CASSLTGVEGYTF.

Points on this clone: Other DNA sequences in this sample translate to the same CDR3. The V gene is TRBV19, the J gene TRBJ1-1, with D hard to call. Germline CDR1 reads LNHDA; CDR2 reads SQIVND (reference sequence). Trimming stripped 3 bases from V and 0 bases from J, with 5 bases between. The CDR3 runs 13 residues. As DNA, the CDR3 is TGTGCCAGTAGTATCTCTGTGAACACTGAAGCTTTCTTT. Its translation is CASSISVNTEAFF.

The chain employs TRBV9 and TRBJ1-1; no firm D call. V was pared by 1 base and J by 1 base, with 8 bases between. The CDR3 sequence is 14 residues long. Germline V gene sequence: CDR1 SGDLS, CDR2 YYNGEE. The CDR3 coding sequence is TGTGCCAGCAGCGTAAGTGGCGGGAACACTGAAGCTTTCTTT. Its protein product is CASSVSGGNTEAFF.

The J gene is TRBJ1-1, the V gene TRBV27; 8 bases match TRBD1. This CDR3 is built from 15 residues. The ends lost 0 bases at V and 4 bases at J; junction bases unmatched: 4. In germline, CDR1 is MNHEY, CDR2 SMNVEV (reference sequence). The chain's CDR3 is CASSLSPGGSTEAFF. In DNA form, the CDR3 reads TGTGCCAGCAGTTTATCGCCAGGGGGCTCCACTGAAGCTTTCTTT.